The clone carrying this TCR beta chain was seen ten or more times. These data belong to a study of patients and donors after allogeneic stem cell transplantation. In TCRdb, the RT-PCR reads were re-called with MiXCR into one record per CDR3 protein. Altogether 70,000 to 100,000 distinct CDR3 sequences are present, around 5% being singletons, with the ten largest covering around 3%. V was clipped by 0 bases and J by 2 bases, with 14 bases between them. Germline V gives CDR1 DFQATT, CDR2 SNEGSKA (reference sequence). The CDR3 totals 15 residues. The chain joins TRBV20-1 to TRBJ2-7; D is possibly TRBD1 or TRBD2 (5 bases each). The sequence derives from a human donor who was either an allogeneic HSCT recipient or a stem cell or donor lymphocyte infusion donor (not recorded which). It is not recorded whose cells these are; they may come from a transplant donor. The sequencing sample was made of blood, either unsorted or a sorted T cell fraction (not recorded which). CDR3 loop: CSAREGDGQTYEQYF. CDR3 coding DNA: TGCAGTGCTAGAGAAGGGGACGGCCAAACCTACGAGCAGTACTTC.